These T cell receptor beta chains were read from a single sample in a study of radiotherapy plus CTLA-4 blockade in lung cancer. Here immunoSEQ multiplex PCR was the method, and the copy in TCRdb shows in-frame clones only, minus some. The sample comprises 85,000 to 90,000 clones, 72% of which are singletons, and 11% to 15% rests with the top ten. The material sequenced was peripheral blood, taken from a patient treated with radiotherapy plus ipilimumab. These receptor sequences come from a human donor with non-small cell lung cancer that progressed on radiotherapy plus ipilimumab. Each CDR3 is given with its conserved first and last residue. The D gene is left open where the match is weak. Size is omitted from some rows. Given values are once, few, many or a class for expanded clones.

d_call: TRBD2
v_call: TRBV4-2
j_call: TRBJ2-1
clone_size: -
cdr3_nt: TGTGCCAGCAGCTCTAGCGGGAGGGACGACAATGAGCAGTTCTTC
cdr3_aa: CASSSSGRDDNEQFF

d_call: TRBD2
v_call: TRBV11-2
j_call: TRBJ2-3
clone_size: -
cdr3_nt: TGTGCCAGCAGGTCCGGGACTAGTTCAGATACGCAGTATTTT
cdr3_aa: CASRSGTSSDTQYF

d_call: -
v_call: TRBV5-8
j_call: TRBJ2-4
clone_size: -
cdr3_nt: TGTGCCAGCAGCTTCCAAGGAAACATTCAGTACTTC
cdr3_aa: CASSFQGNIQYF

d_call: -
v_call: TRBV5-4
j_call: TRBJ1-3
clone_size: -
cdr3_nt: TGTGCCAGCAGCTTGGTAGGGCCCTCTGGAAACACCATATATTTT
cdr3_aa: CASSLVGPSGNTIYF

d_call: -
v_call: TRBV10-3
j_call: TRBJ1-1
clone_size: -
cdr3_nt: TGTGCCATCAGTGGTCTGACAGGGAACACTGAAGCTTTCTTT
cdr3_aa: CAISGLTGNTEAFF

d_call: -
v_call: TRBV28
j_call: TRBJ2-7
clone_size: -
cdr3_nt: TGTGCCAGCAGCCTTTCCGACTACGAGCAGTACTTC
cdr3_aa: CASSLSDYEQYF

d_call: TRBD2
v_call: TRBV19
j_call: TRBJ2-2
clone_size: -
cdr3_nt: TGTGCCAGTAGCATGGGGACTAGCGGGTCTCCCGGGGAGCTGTTTTTT
cdr3_aa: CASSMGTSGSPGELFF

d_call: TRBD2
v_call: TRBV6-1
j_call: TRBJ2-7
clone_size: few
cdr3_nt: TGTGCCAGCAAACTAGCGGCCTCCTCCTACGAGCAGTACTTC
cdr3_aa: CASKLAASSYEQYF

d_call: TRBD1
v_call: TRBV6-4
j_call: TRBJ2-1
clone_size: -
cdr3_nt: TGTGCCAGCAGCCAACAGGGGGGAAACAATGAGCAGTTCTTC
cdr3_aa: CASSQQGGNNEQFF

d_call: -
v_call: TRBV10-2
j_call: TRBJ2-1
clone_size: -
cdr3_nt: TGCGCCAGCAGTCCCGACGGTGAGCAGTTCTTC
cdr3_aa: CASSPDGEQFF

d_call: -
v_call: TRBV6-6
j_call: TRBJ1-2
clone_size: -
cdr3_nt: TGTGCCAGCAACATGGGGAAAGGGGTGGACTATGGCTACACCTTC
cdr3_aa: CASNMGKGVDYGYTF

d_call: -
v_call: TRBV9
j_call: TRBJ2-7
clone_size: once
cdr3_nt: TGTGCCAGCAGCGTAGATGGGCAGGGGCCAAGCGAGCAGTACTTC
cdr3_aa: CASSVDGQGPSEQYF

d_call: -
v_call: TRBV19
j_call: TRBJ2-7
clone_size: -
cdr3_nt: TGTGCCAGTAGCCCCCTAGCCGCCAGCGGCGACGAGCAGTACTTC
cdr3_aa: CASSPLAASGDEQYF

d_call: -
v_call: TRBV4-2
j_call: TRBJ2-6
clone_size: -
cdr3_nt: TGTGCCAGCAGCCCACAGGGCTCTGGGGCCAACGTCCTGACTTTC
cdr3_aa: CASSPQGSGANVLTF

d_call: -
v_call: TRBV19
j_call: TRBJ2-1
clone_size: -
cdr3_nt: TGTGCCAGCTCGTTTGGCTCCTACAATGAGCAGTTCTTC
cdr3_aa: CASSFGSYNEQFF

d_call: -
v_call: TRBV30
j_call: TRBJ2-7
clone_size: -
cdr3_nt: TGTGCCTGGAATAGGCAGGGGGGAGGGTACGAGCAGTACTTC
cdr3_aa: CAWNRQGGGYEQYF

d_call: -
v_call: TRBV6-5
j_call: TRBJ2-7
clone_size: -
cdr3_nt: TGTGCCAGCAGGCTCTCCCCCTACGAGCAGTACTTC
cdr3_aa: CASRLSPYEQYF

d_call: -
v_call: TRBV28
j_call: TRBJ1-4
clone_size: -
cdr3_nt: TGTGCCAGCAGCCTCGGGACATATAATGAAAAACTGTTTTTT
cdr3_aa: CASSLGTYNEKLFF

d_call: -
v_call: TRBV4-3
j_call: TRBJ2-7
clone_size: -
cdr3_nt: TGCGCCAGCAGCCAAGATTGGGGCAGTTACTACGAGCAGTACTTC
cdr3_aa: CASSQDWGSYYEQYF

d_call: -
v_call: TRBV28
j_call: TRBJ1-1
clone_size: -
cdr3_nt: TGTGCCAGCAGTCCGCCGGGCAGAAACATGAACACTGAAGCTTTCTTT
cdr3_aa: CASSPPGRNMNTEAFF

d_call: -
v_call: TRBV4-3
j_call: TRBJ2-1
clone_size: -
cdr3_nt: TGCGCCAGCAGCCAAGATTTTTCCGTATACAATGAGCAGTTCTTC
cdr3_aa: CASSQDFSVYNEQFF

d_call: TRBD1
v_call: TRBV28
j_call: TRBJ2-1
clone_size: -
cdr3_nt: TGTGCCAGCAGACAGGGGGAACTCTATGAGCAGTTCTTC
cdr3_aa: CASRQGELYEQFF

d_call: -
v_call: TRBV27
j_call: TRBJ2-3
clone_size: once
cdr3_nt: TGTGCCAGCAGCCCGGGCGTGGCGGAGCGAGGGGATACGCAGTATTTT
cdr3_aa: CASSPGVAERGDTQYF

d_call: -
v_call: TRBV9
j_call: TRBJ1-1
clone_size: -
cdr3_nt: TGTGCCAGCAGCGTAGATACAGGGAATAAGGAAGCTTTCTTT
cdr3_aa: CASSVDTGNKEAFF

d_call: -
v_call: TRBV11-2
j_call: TRBJ2-5
clone_size: -
cdr3_nt: TGTGCCAGCAGCCGACGACTCGATGAGACCCAGTACTTC
cdr3_aa: CASSRRLDETQYF

d_call: -
v_call: TRBV29-1
j_call: TRBJ1-4
clone_size: -
cdr3_nt: TGCAGCGTCCGACCGACAGGAGGTAATGAAAAACTGTTTTTT
cdr3_aa: CSVRPTGGNEKLFF

d_call: -
v_call: TRBV10-2
j_call: TRBJ2-7
clone_size: few
cdr3_nt: TGCGCCAGCAGTGAAAGCCTGTCCTACGAGCAGTACTTC
cdr3_aa: CASSESLSYEQYF

d_call: -
v_call: TRBV7-2
j_call: TRBJ1-1
clone_size: -
cdr3_nt: TGTGCCAGCAGCTTAAACCCGGGGGCGTTTGGCGGAGCTTTCTTT
cdr3_aa: CASSLNPGAFGGAFF

d_call: -
v_call: TRBV15
j_call: TRBJ1-1
clone_size: medium-sized
cdr3_nt: TGTGCCACCAGCAGAGGCCGGGAGGACACTGAAGCTTTCTTT
cdr3_aa: CATSRGREDTEAFF

d_call: -
v_call: TRBV6-6
j_call: TRBJ2-2
clone_size: -
cdr3_nt: TGTGCCAGCAGTTACTTCGGTGGGTCGAACACCGGGGAGCTGTTTTTT
cdr3_aa: CASSYFGGSNTGELFF

d_call: -
v_call: TRBV5-1
j_call: TRBJ2-7
clone_size: few
cdr3_nt: TGCGCCAGCAGCCAATTTCACGGGAGAGGCTACGAGCAGTACTTC
cdr3_aa: CASSQFHGRGYEQYF